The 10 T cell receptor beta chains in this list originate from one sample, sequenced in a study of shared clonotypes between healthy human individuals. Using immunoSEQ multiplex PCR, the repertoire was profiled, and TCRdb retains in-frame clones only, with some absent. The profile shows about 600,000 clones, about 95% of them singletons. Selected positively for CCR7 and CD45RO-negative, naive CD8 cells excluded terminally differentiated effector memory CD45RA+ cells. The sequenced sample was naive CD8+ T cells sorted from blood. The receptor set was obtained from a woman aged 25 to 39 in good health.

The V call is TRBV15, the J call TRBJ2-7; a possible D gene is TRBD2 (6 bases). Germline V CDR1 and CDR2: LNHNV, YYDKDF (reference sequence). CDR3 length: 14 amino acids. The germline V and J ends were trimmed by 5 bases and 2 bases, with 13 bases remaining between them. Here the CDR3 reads CATSGRTYPYEQYF. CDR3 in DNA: TGTGCCACCAGCGGGAGGACGTACCCCTACGAGCAGTACTTC.

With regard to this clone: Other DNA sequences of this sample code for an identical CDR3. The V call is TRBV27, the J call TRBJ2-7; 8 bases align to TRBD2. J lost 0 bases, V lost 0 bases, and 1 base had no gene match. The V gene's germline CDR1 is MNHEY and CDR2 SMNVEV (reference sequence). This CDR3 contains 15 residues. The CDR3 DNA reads TGTGCCAGCAGTTTATCGAGCGGGGGCTCCTACGAGCAGTACTTC. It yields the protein CASSLSSGGSYEQYF.

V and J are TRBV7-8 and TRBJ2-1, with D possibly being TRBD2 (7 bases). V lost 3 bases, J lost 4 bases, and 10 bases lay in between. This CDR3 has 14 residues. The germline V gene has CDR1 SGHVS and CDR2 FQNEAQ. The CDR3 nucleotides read TGTGCCAGCAGCTTCGGGGGGCGTTACAATGAGCAGTTCTTC. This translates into CASSFGGRYNEQFF.

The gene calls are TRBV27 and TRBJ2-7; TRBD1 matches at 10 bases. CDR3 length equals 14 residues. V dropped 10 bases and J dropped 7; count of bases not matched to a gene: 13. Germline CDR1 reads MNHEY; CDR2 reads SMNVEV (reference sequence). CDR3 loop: CATSPRTGGGEQYF. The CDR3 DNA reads TGTGCCACCTCACCCAGGACAGGGGGTGGTGAGCAGTACTTC.

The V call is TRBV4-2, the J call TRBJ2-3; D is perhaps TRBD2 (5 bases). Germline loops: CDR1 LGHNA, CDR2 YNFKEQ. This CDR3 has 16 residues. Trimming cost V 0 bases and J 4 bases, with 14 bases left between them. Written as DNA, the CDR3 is TGTGCCAGCAGCCAAGAAGGTGGGCTAGCCCCAGATACGCAGTATTTT. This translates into CASSQEGGLAPDTQYF.

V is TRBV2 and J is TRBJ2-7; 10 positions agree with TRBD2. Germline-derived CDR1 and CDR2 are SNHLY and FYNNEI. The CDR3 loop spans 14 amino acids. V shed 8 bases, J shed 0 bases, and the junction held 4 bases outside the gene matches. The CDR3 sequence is CASLGTSASYEQYF. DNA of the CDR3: TGTGCCAGCCTCGGGACTAGCGCCTCCTACGAGCAGTACTTC.

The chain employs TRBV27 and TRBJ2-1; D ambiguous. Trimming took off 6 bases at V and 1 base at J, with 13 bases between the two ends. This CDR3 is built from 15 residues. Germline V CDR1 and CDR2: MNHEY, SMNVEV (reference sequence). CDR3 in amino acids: CASSTDGYSYNEQFF. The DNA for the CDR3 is TGTGCCAGCAGCACAGATGGGTATTCCTACAATGAGCAGTTCTTC.

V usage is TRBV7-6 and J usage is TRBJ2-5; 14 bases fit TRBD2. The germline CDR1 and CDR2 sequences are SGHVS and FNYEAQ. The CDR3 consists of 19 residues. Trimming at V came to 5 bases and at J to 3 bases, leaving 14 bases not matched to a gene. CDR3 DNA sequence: TGTGCCAGCAGCGTAGGGCCGAACAGACTAGCGGGAGGGAAAGAGACCCAGTACTTC. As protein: CASSVGPNRLAGGKETQYF. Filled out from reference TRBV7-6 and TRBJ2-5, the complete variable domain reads GAGVSQSPRYKVTKRGQDVALRCDPISGHVSLYWYRQALGQGPEFLTYFNYEAQQDKSGLPNDRFSAERPEGSISTLTIQRTEQRDSAMYRCASSVGPNRLAGGKETQYFGPGTRLLVL.

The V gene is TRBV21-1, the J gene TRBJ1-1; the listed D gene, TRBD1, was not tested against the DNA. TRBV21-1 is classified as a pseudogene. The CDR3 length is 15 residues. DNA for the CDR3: TGTGCCAGCAGGTCCAAACCGGGACAGGGGAATCGAGCTTTCTTT. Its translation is CASRSKPGQGNRAFF.

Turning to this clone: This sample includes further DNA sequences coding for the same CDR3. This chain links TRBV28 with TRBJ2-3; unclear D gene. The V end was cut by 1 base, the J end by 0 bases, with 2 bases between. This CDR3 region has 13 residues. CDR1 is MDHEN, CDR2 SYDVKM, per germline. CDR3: CASSLSSTDTQYF. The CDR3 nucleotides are TGTGCCAGCAGTTTATCCAGCACAGATACGCAGTATTTT.